This T cell receptor (beta chain) was observed in a study of shared clonotypes between healthy human individuals. Background on the study: Every donor yielded three CD4 naive, three CD4 memory, two CD8 naive and one CD8 memory plate.

TCRdb's table, derived via immunoSEQ multiplex PCR, lists solely in-frame clones and lacks some. The table records millions of clones, around nine tenths of them present only once. The CDR3 runs 14 residues. CDR1 is SGHRS and CDR2 is YFSETQ in the germline V gene. The V gene end was trimmed by 6 bases and the J gene end by 5 bases; junction bases not matched to a gene: 8. Healthy HIV-negative adults without recent acute infections or vaccinations served as donors. Sequences were obtained from naive CD4+ T cells sorted from blood. Documented subset: CD45RA+ positively selected. This clonotype was obtained from a man aged 18 to 29 in good health. V usage is TRBV5-1 and J usage is TRBJ2-3, with 8 bases identical to TRBD1. CDR3: CASTTRTGKDTQYF. The CDR3 coding sequence is TGCGCCAGCACCACTAGGACAGGGAAAGATACGCAGTATTTT.